The clone carrying this T cell receptor beta chain has just a few counts. The target antigen is unknown. The sample is drawn from a study of T-cell memory formation after mild COVID-19. Trimming stripped 0 bases from V and 1 base from J, with 13 bases between. The CDR3 is 16 amino acids. CDR1 and CDR2 (germline): SGHAT, FQNNGV. General study points: Several responding clones turned up in pre-infection memory, indicating that cross-reactive memory may have taken part. Proof of SARS-CoV-2 specificity was absent for the second-wave clones that crested on day 37.

TCRdb recomputed calls from the 5' RACE reads with MiXCR, one row per CDR3 protein. The data show more than 450,000 distinct CDR3 sequences, with approximately 18% seen just once and around 13% held by the top ten. This sequence was found in an adult woman who had mild COVID-19 (a few samples of this study predate the infection). Cell type and time point are not known. The chain joins TRBV11-2 to TRBJ2-7; a weak D match, TRBD1 (6 bases). The sample consisted of PBMCs or a T cell subset sorted from them (not recorded which). CDR3 amino acids: CASSLDHRAQSYEQYF. DNA for the CDR3: TGTGCCAGCAGCTTAGACCACAGGGCGCAATCCTACGAGCAGTACTTC.